A single T cell receptor (beta chain) is shown here with its context. The antigen it binds to is not known. Within one base of it there is no much larger clone, and no base qualities were kept. The time point label, read with the paper, signifies: patch test 3, about 24 weeks after DPC sensitization. The sample's treatment or condition label, in plain terms: therapeutic diphenylcyclopropenone sensitization with weekly scalp DPC. At every patch-test visit, the blood draw took place before the patch test was put on. Patients were considered eligible if aged 18 to 70, diagnosed with alopecia and deemed suitable for DPC therapy, and patients were excluded if pregnant. Total RNA was extracted from unfractionated whole blood collected in Tempus Blood RNA tubes. The sample belongs to a study of human T cells and chemical hapten exposure (TCRdb year 2021). Concerning the study at large: For sensitization, 2% DPC in acetone was applied to an approximately 2 cm by approximately 2 cm area of upper inner arm skin. The study tracked peripheral blood TCR repertoire changes in vivo during primary and secondary sensitization to the hapten diphenylcyclopropenone (DPC) in alopecia patients. Most of the patients in the cohort were female, and the cohort covered alopecia areata with under or over 50% scalp involvement, alopecia totalis and alopecia universalis. For TCR sequencing, blood came from some 31 alopecia patients at anywhere from one to four time points (pre-sensitization, 2, 6 and 24 weeks). The libraries were sequenced as a pool, and the TCR yield per sample differed mostly because of small variations in library volumes within the pool. Patients additionally received weekly therapeutic DPC doses to the scalp throughout the roughly 26-week study period. Blood samples were taken from patients before sensitization (week 0) and then at 2, 6 and about 24 weeks after DPC sensitization. Patch testing was done on the upper back using Finn chambers containing 0.01% DPC, and results were scored after 6 days according to International Contact Dermatitis Research Group standards.

Library preparation was by RACE. TCRdb names NextSeq 500 as the instrument used. During library preparation, unique molecular identifiers were attached to individual cDNA molecules so that TCRs could be counted quantitatively and reproducibly. For every blood RNA sample, sequencing covered both the TCR alpha and TCR beta chains. In the original analysis: The median number of TCRs per sample was roughly 94,000, ranging from 23,224 to 690,600. The Decombinator software suite was used to annotate V, J and CDR3 in the TCR reads. For PS versus PT1 abundance plots, all samples were subsampled to the same number of TCRs (28,000). Expanded TCRs were defined as absent before sensitization and observed at least eight times at the 2-week time point. TCRdb took the public reads, trimmed them with fastp at Q25, ran MiXCR for clone calling and kept in-frame beta chains. Each record represents a unique CDR3 protein, reported with the most common genes and DNA among its rows. TCRdb, not the original authors, processed these V and J calls. The sample has 150,000 to 200,000 distinct CDR3 sequences on record, roughly a quarter of them singletons. The ten largest make up 2.5% of the sample.

Points the paper makes about the study in general: DPC sensitization did not change how many TCRs were above 1 in 1000 frequency, and no evidence was found of alterations in global repertoire structure. After repeated subsampling, the strength of the expansion versus patch-test correlation and the threshold at which it became significant changed. Because every patient had alopecia, a presumed autoimmune disease, the patients' immune response might differ from that of healthy individuals. Significantly more large CDR3 similarity clusters were formed by expanded TCRs than by pre-sensitization or healthy control sets, consistent with antigen-driven responses. The number of PT1 expanded TCRs positively correlated with patch test score, significant at thresholds 8, 16 and 32 but not 4.

Source: whole blood, taken in connection with sensitization to the hapten diphenylcyclopropenone (DPC). This TCR derives from a woman aged 40 to 50 with alopecia areata. Some clones in this sample may be carry-over from other donors' samples.

In nucleotide form, the sequence is TGTGCCAGCAGGAACGCGGGAGGGTCCTACGAGCAGTACTTC. Translation gives CASRNAGGSYEQYF. Recombination linked TRBV12-3 or TRBV12-4 to TRBJ2-7, and 9 bases in between align with TRBD2. From the cysteine up to the phenylalanine, the CDR3 has a length of 14 residues. Only the CDR3 region is kept as DNA, spanning 42 bases read in frame from base 1. Trimming takes 6 bases off V and 1 base off J; junction bases not matched to a gene: 4.